This TCR beta chain was documented in a study of CD8+CD57+ T cells in acquired aplastic anemia. The TCR beta profiling, which covered VDJ combination and CDR3 sequence, was carried out using genomic DNA as the template. MiXCR, applied by TCRdb to the reads, yields one record per CDR3 protein. Here the sample spans under 200,000 distinct CDR3 sequences, approximately 48% being singletons. In patients chosen for sequencing, flow cytometry had shown CD8+CD57+ cell expansion. Germline V gene sequence: CDR1 DFQATT, CDR2 SNEGSKA (reference sequence). This CDR3 has 15 amino acids. The ends were cut back, 3 bases at V and 1 base at J, with 15 bases in the middle.

The V and J genes are TRBV20-1 and TRBJ1-2, with D possibly being TRBD1 (5 bases). This clonotype was sampled from a human donor with aplastic anemia. Material for sequencing was sorted CD4+, CD8+, or CD8+CD57+ T cells (not recorded which) from PBMCs. CDR3 in DNA: TGCAGTGCTAGGACAGATCAGGCGATTAACTATGGCTACACCTTC. Residues: CSARTDQAINYGYTF.